A single TCR beta chain is shown here with its context. The antigen remains undetermined. TCRdb keeps only in-frame clones here, not all; method: immunoSEQ multiplex PCR. This table holds roughly 30,000 clones, 81% found once. The sample is drawn from a study of PD-1 blockade in classical Hodgkin lymphoma. Overall study results and limits: Excluded were patients who started nivolumab under 1 year after ASCT, a group that had lower diversity. Unlike CD8+ TCR diversity, which did not rise significantly by C4D1, CD4+ TCR diversity did. Nothing has yet pinned down what causes the repertoire differences, possibly disease activity or prior therapy.

Germline loops: CDR1 MNHNS, CDR2 SASEGT. The CDR3 consists of 16 residues. V trimming: 4 bases; J trimming: 4 bases; junction bases outside the gene matches: 9. Regarding time point: cycle 4 day 1 (C4D1), after more than five weeks of nivolumab. Relapse was seen in all patients after autologous stem cell transplantation, and brentuximab vedotin exposure was variable. The study recorded best responses of complete response, partial response or progressive disease. The sequencing used peripheral blood mononuclear cells (PBMCs), collected before the fourth cycle of nivolumab. The TCR sequence derives from a human donor with classical Hodgkin lymphoma. This chain uses TRBV6-1 with TRBJ2-3; TRBD2 aligns across 9 bases. CDR3 bases: TGTGCCAGCAGTGGATTAGCGGGAGCCCGAGCAGATACGCAGTATTTT. The encoded protein is CASSGLAGARADTQYF.